This T cell receptor beta chain was identified during a study of blood T cell repertoires in COVID-19. Study overall: The United States, Italy and Spain were the sources of the acute and convalescent COVID-19 samples.

Original processing methods: Reference gene primers were amplified, and this amplification served to estimate nucleated cell counts. Method: immunoSEQ multiplex PCR; TCRdb's copy keeps in-frame clones and lacks some. Clone size and V and J calls were adopted from that table, with D and trimming inferred from the DNA. The profile shows some 260,000 clones, about 70% of them singletons. The CDR3 has 16 amino acids. Germline CDR1 is LGHDT and CDR2 is YNNKEL (reference sequence). Unmatched junction bases numbered 10, after V lost 4 bases and J lost 2 bases. The clonotype comes from a woman aged 80 or older with acute or convalescent COVID-19. The sequencing sample was made of peripheral blood. The genes are TRBV3-1 (or the pseudogene TRBV3-2) and TRBJ2-5; 7 positions agree with TRBD1. The CDR3 region has the DNA TGTGCCAGCAGCCTAACGGCAGGGGGTTTTCAAGAGACCCAGTACTTC. It translates to CASSLTAGGFQETQYF.